This T cell receptor (beta chain) came from a study of cytomegalovirus exposure and HLA in healthy donors. This clone has only a few counts. Researchers ran the PCR with 60 Vbeta and 13 Jbeta primers. The protocol was immunoSEQ multiplex PCR, while the TCRdb copy is restricted to in-frame clones and leaves out a portion. The top ten hold about 2.5% of the sample, which has more than 80,000 clones, 60% to 80% seen once. Germline CDR1 is MNHNS and CDR2 is SASEGT. The CDR3 spans 13 residues. V dropped 8 bases and J dropped 5 bases, with 13 bases sitting between them. This chain connects TRBV6-1 to TRBJ1-5; weak D call: TRBD1 (6 bases). The clonotype originates from a man between 35 and 55 years old in good health and CMV-seronegative. Sequencing was carried out using PBMCs. The CDR3 sequence is CASYQGRDQPQHF. The CDR3 DNA follows: TGTGCCAGCTACCAGGGGAGGGATCAGCCCCAGCATTTT.